The clone carrying this TCR beta chain has just one count. The sample belongs to a study of blood T cell repertoires in COVID-19. Study overall: COVID-19 samples collected from the United States, Italy and Spain covered acute and convalescent phases. T cells, B-cell-depleted T cells, or PBMCs provided the cDNA or gDNA that served as material.

Here immunoSEQ multiplex PCR was the method, and the copy in TCRdb shows in-frame clones only, minus some. The sample lists fewer than 450,000 clones; more than 75% were seen once. Adults between about 18 and 89 years of age took part from 24 US areas. Clinical history reported by participants formed the basis on which cohorts were assigned. Specimen: PBMCs or T cells enriched from blood (not recorded which). This sequence originates from a woman aged 18-29 years who had recovered from COVID-19.

The CDR3 region is CAWDPDRQETQYF. Written as DNA, the CDR3 is TGTGCCTGGGACCCGGACAGACAAGAGACCCAGTACTTC. This chain connects TRBV30 to TRBJ2-5; D is perhaps TRBD1 (6 bases). Germline V lookup: CDR1 GTSNPN, CDR2 SVGIG (reference sequence). V gave up 5 bases and J gave up 2 bases, with 12 bases separating them. The CDR3 sequence is 13 residues long.